The entry below describes one T cell receptor beta chain. Its antigen remains undetermined. No quality values exist for individual bases; no much larger clone is one base distant. TCRbeta CDR3 regions were amplified from genomic DNA using the immunoSEQ Assay, a bias-controlled multiplex PCR. In the authors' own workflow: Within the assay, amplification of reference gene primers was used to estimate how many nucleated cells each sample contained. To quantify the absolute abundance of each unique TCRbeta CDR3 rearrangement, sequence reads were collapsed and filtered. Productive Simpson clonality was computed per sample as the square root of Simpson's diversity index over productive rearrangements. TCRdb holds this immuneACCESS table with in-frame rearrangements only. Some clones are missing; in checked studies, unresolved V genes explain under half, and the rest has no known cause. The V and J calls and clone size were taken over from that table, and D and trimming were inferred from the DNA. The sample table records around 320,000 clones; around 88% of these occur just once. Just under 7% of the sample lies in the top ten.

A second Seattle source provided samples from volunteer blood donors who had recovered from COVID-19. The collaborating institutions used their own protocols to collect whole blood in K2EDTA tubes. For TCRbeta analysis, collaborators shipped samples as frozen whole blood, isolated PBMCs, or DNA extracted from either of those sample types. The CDR3 has 14 amino acids, counting the end cysteine and phenylalanine. Of the read, only the CDR3 DNA is kept; its 42 bases are in frame from base 1. Between the V and J ends, shortened by 0 bases and 8 bases respectively, the junction contains 11 bases. CDR1 and CDR2 are drawn from the germline V gene (reference sequence): SGHNT, YYREEE. These data belong to a study of blood T cell repertoires in COVID-19 (dated by TCRdb to 2019 to 2021). Describing the broader study: Samples from collaborators originated in the United States, Italy and Spain and spanned both the acute and convalescent phases of COVID-19. The samples were drawn from the first 160 participants of the ongoing ImmuneRACE study and from more than 1,000 subjects provided by 6 global collaborators. The prospective study material was composed of cDNA or gDNA derived from T cells, B-cell-depleted T cells, or PBMCs. Subjects who had been exposed to COVID-19, were actively infected with it, or had recovered from it provided the deeply sampled blood TCRbeta repertoires that made up the dataset. The sample metadata nearly always contained a de-identified subject ID, COVID-19 status, age in years and sex. Where HLA class I and class II types were available, the types were taken from metadata supplied by the sample provider, not from assay-based typing. The repertoires were made available in a free public database intended to serve as a resource for research on the immune response to SARS-CoV-2. Study-wide conclusions, independent of this receptor: The quantity of clinical and demographic metadata differed by source and by participant and was supplied without curation.

The TCR sequence derives from a woman in her thirties who had recovered from COVID-19. Recombination connected TRBV5-4 to TRBJ1-4; the D gene is perhaps TRBD1, from 6 matching bases. Input material: peripheral blood. CDR3 loop: CASSLAGTPEKLFF. The DNA is TGTGCCAGCAGCTTGGCCGGGACACCAGAAAAACTGTTTTTT. Outside the CDR3, residues come from the reference TRBV5-4 and TRBJ1-4 proteins, so the full variable domain is: ETGVTQSPTHLIKTRGQQVTLRCSSQSGHNTVSWYQQALGQGPQFIFQYYREEENGRGNFPPRFSGLQFPNYSSELNVNALELDDSALYLCASSLAGTPEKLFFGSGTQLSVL.